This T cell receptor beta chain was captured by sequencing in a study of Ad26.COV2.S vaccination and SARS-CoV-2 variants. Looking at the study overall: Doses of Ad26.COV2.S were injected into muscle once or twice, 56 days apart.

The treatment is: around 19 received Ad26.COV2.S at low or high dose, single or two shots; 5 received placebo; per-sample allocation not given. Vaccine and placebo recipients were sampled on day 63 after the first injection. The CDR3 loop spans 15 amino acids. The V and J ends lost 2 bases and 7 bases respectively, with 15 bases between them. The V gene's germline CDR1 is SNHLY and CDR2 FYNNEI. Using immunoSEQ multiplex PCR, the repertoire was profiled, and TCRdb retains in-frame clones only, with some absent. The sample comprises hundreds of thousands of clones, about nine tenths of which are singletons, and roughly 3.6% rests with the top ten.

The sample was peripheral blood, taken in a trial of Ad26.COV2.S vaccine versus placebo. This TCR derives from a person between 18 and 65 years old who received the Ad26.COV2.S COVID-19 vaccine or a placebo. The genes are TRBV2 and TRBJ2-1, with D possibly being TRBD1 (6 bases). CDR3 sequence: CASSERVDRSNEQFF. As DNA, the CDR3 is TGTGCCAGCAGTGAAAGGGTCGACAGGAGTAATGAGCAGTTCTTC.